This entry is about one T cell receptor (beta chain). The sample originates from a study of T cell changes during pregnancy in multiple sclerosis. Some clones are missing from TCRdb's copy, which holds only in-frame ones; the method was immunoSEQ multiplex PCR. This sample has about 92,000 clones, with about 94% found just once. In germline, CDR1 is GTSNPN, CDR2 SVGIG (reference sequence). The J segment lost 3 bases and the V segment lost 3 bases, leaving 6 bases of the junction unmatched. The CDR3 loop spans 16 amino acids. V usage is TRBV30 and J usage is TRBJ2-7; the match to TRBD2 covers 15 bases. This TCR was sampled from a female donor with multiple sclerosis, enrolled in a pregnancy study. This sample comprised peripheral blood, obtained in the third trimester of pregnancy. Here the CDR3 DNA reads TGTGCCTGGAGCCCGGGACTAGCGGGAGGTCACTACGAGCAGTACTTC. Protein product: CAWSPGLAGGHYEQYF.